Below, 2 T cell receptor beta chains from the same sample are listed, as sequenced in a study of vaccination and CD4 T cells after COVID-19. At the Johns Hopkins FTIC core, DNA taken from cultured CD4+ T cells was sequenced by way of the Oncomine TCR Beta short-read assay. TCRdb itself ran the PCR reads through MiXCR, one entry per CDR3 protein. The repertoire holds fewer than 20,000 distinct CDR3 sequences, with about 50% as singletons. Their recognized antigens are unknown. Treatment reported: approximately 9-day PBMC culture with coronavirus spike peptide pools or control peptides (ViraFEST assay). The specimen was CD4+ T cells from blood, cultured in vitro, collected before SARS-CoV-2 vaccination. Receptors were obtained from a human donor who had recovered from COVID-19.

This clonotype has more than one count but fewer than ten. The chain uses TRBV21-1 and TRBJ2-7; TRBD2, the D gene given by the table, was not confirmed from the DNA. TRBV21-1 is flagged as a pseudogene. The CDR3 runs to 14 residues. In nucleotides, the CDR3 is TGTGCCAGCAAGCGGGCTAGCGGGCTGTACGAGCAGTACTTC. Residues: CASKRASGLYEQYF.

The V and J genes are TRBV24-1 and TRBJ1-5; 7 nucleotides match TRBD1. The germline gives CDR1 KGHDR, CDR2 SFDVKD. With 3 bases clipped from V and 7 bases from J, the junction kept 8 bases outside the gene matches. CDR3 length: 15 amino acids. The CDR3 DNA follows: TGTGCCACCAGTGATGACGGAACAGGGGCACAGCCCCAGCATTTT. This sequence encodes CATSDDGTGAQPQHF.